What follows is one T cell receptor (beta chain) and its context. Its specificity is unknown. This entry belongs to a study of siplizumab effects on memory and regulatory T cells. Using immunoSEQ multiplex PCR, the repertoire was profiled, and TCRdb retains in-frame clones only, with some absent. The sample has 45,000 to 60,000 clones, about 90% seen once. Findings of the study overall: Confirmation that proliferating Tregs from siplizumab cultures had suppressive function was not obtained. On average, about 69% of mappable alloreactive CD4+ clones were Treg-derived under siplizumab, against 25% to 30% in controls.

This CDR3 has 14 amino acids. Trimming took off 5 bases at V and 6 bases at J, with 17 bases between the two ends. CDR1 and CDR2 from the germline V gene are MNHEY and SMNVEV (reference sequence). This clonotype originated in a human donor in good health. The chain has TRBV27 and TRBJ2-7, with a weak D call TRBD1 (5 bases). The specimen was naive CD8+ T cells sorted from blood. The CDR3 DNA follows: TGTGCCAGCAGTGCGCTCCAGGGATCCGCCGAGCAGTACTTC. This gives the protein CASSALQGSAEQYF.